The T cell receptor beta chain described here comes from a study of human T cells and chemical hapten exposure. Study at large: Patients got weekly scalp diphenylcyclopropenone doses over the roughly 22-week study. Study-wide results and limits: While controls formed fewer of them, expanded TCRs formed significantly more large CDR3 similarity clusters.

This clonotype was observed at least ten times. The antigen is undetermined. Indicated time point: patch test 2, 6 weeks after DPC sensitization. Treatment specified: therapeutic diphenylcyclopropenone sensitization with weekly scalp DPC. People who gave samples had alopecia, were 18 to 70 years old, and were suitable for DPC. MiXCR was run by TCRdb on the RACE reads, yielding one entry per CDR3 protein. The sample comprises under 450,000 distinct CDR3 sequences, roughly 6% of which are singletons, and around 6.1% rests with the top ten. Between the trimmed V and J ends, which lost 4 bases and 0 bases, there was a span of 10 bases. Germline V lookup: CDR1 LGHNA, CDR2 YSLEER. The CDR3 runs to 16 residues.

The clonotype originates from a woman younger than 35 with alopecia areata. Some clones in this sample may be carry-over from other donors' samples. This material consisted of whole blood, taken in connection with sensitization to the hapten diphenylcyclopropenone (DPC). The V call is TRBV4-3, the J call TRBJ2-6; possibly TRBD1 or TRBD2 for D (5 bases each). The CDR3 spells CASSPGAVSGANVLTF. DNA for the CDR3: TGCGCCAGCAGCCCCGGGGCAGTCTCTGGGGCCAACGTCCTGACTTTC.